This T cell receptor (beta chain) was identified in a study of response to subunit inactivated influenza vaccine. Whole-study results and caveats: The authors suggested that every seasonal influenza vaccination recruits few new T cells.

A single record per CDR3 protein comes from TCRdb applying MiXCR to the RT-PCR reads. The table records about 700,000 distinct CDR3 sequences, 15% to 19% of them present only once. Germline values: CDR1 LNHNV, CDR2 YYDKDF (reference sequence). CDR3 length: 15 residues. V lost 2 bases to trimming and J lost 1 base, with 11 bases between them. This clonotype was seen a handful of times. Its antigen is unidentified. The receptor's source is a man over 45 who received an inactivated influenza vaccine. The sequenced sample was PBMCs from blood, obtained 12 days after vaccination. V and J are TRBV15 and TRBJ2-5; no firm D call. The DNA of the CDR3 is TGTGCCACCAGCAGACAAAGGGTAGTCCAAGAGACCCAGTACTTC. Encoded protein: CATSRQRVVQETQYF.